Listed below are T cell receptor beta chains from one sample, sequenced in a study of CD8+ T cells in alopecia areata. Sequencing used immunoSEQ multiplex PCR; TCRdb keeps in-frame clones, though not all of them. The sample has about 210,000 clones, less than 45% seen once. The starting material was CD4+ T cells sorted from blood, obtained at roughly week 36, from a patient treated with tofacitinib. The receptors were gathered from a human donor with alopecia areata. The CDR3 runs from the conserved cysteine through the conserved F or W. A D gene is named only where the DNA matches it firmly. Clone size is shown for a subset of rows, as once, few, many or a class of expanded clone.

size: medium-sized; D: .; length: 15; V: TRBV28; J: TRBJ1-2; DNA: TGTGCCAGCAGTTTATCCCCGCGGCTTAACTATGGCTACACCTTC; CDR3: CASSLSPRLNYGYTF
size: .; D: .; length: 12; V: TRBV6-5; J: TRBJ2-1; DNA: TGTGCCAGCAGTTACTCCGCCGGGGGGCAGTTCTTC; CDR3: CASSYSAGGQFF
size: few; D: TRBD1; length: 17; V: TRBV7-9; J: TRBJ2-7; DNA: TGTGCCAGCAGCTTCTGGACAGGGCTAGCTACCGCCTACGAGCAGTACTTC; CDR3: CASSFWTGLATAYEQYF
size: .; D: .; length: 17; V: TRBV27; J: TRBJ2-7; DNA: TGTGCCAGCAGTTTCAGGGTGGGGGGCGATAACTCCTACGAGCAGTACTTC; CDR3: CASSFRVGGDNSYEQYF
size: .; D: .; length: 14; V: TRBV28; J: TRBJ1-4; DNA: TGTGCCAGCAGCTGGGACCCAGGGGCTGAAAAACTGTTTTTT; CDR3: CASSWDPGAEKLFF
size: once; D: .; length: 14; V: TRBV5-4; J: TRBJ1-1; DNA: TGTGCCAGCAGCTTTTCGGGCCGTGGCACTGAAGCTTTCTTT; CDR3: CASSFSGRGTEAFF
size: .; D: .; length: 14; V: TRBV25-1; J: TRBJ2-4; DNA: TGTGCCAGCAGTGAAGGGGGTTCCAAAAACATTCAGTACTTC; CDR3: CASSEGGSKNIQYF
size: .; D: .; length: 11; V: TRBV20-1; J: TRBJ2-5; DNA: TGCAGTGCTAGAGTATTGGAGACCCAGTACTTC; CDR3: CSARVLETQYF
size: few; D: TRBD1; length: 15; V: TRBV7-9; J: TRBJ2-3; DNA: TGTGCCAGCAGCCCGGACAGGGGAGGGGCAGATACGCAGTATTTT; CDR3: CASSPDRGGADTQYF
size: .; D: .; length: 13; V: TRBV10-3; J: TRBJ2-7; DNA: TGTGCTCTGGGAGCAGGAGGGATGGGCGAGCAGTACTTC; CDR3: CALGAGGMGEQYF
size: .; D: .; length: 14; V: TRBV29-1; J: TRBJ2-5; DNA: TGCAGCGTTGACCAGTCCCTTAGCGAGAAGACCCAGTACTTC; CDR3: CSVDQSLSEKTQYF
size: .; D: .; length: 13; V: TRBV7-3; J: TRBJ2-2; DNA: TGTGCCAGCAGCTTAGCCAAATTTGGGGAGCTGTTTTTT; CDR3: CASSLAKFGELFF
size: few; D: .; length: 12; V: TRBV30; J: TRBJ1-1; DNA: TGTGCCGGGGACGGGGGGAACACTGAAGCTTTCTTT; CDR3: CAGDGGNTEAFF
size: .; D: .; length: 14; V: TRBV30; J: TRBJ2-5; DNA: TGTGCCTGGAGTGTACTAGGGAGAGGAGAGACCCAGTACTTC; CDR3: CAWSVLGRGETQYF
size: .; D: TRBD1; length: 14; V: TRBV2; J: TRBJ2-1; DNA: TGTGCCAGCAATAGACAGGGCCCCTACAATGAGCAGTTCTTC; CDR3: CASNRQGPYNEQFF
size: .; D: .; length: 13; V: TRBV7-2; J: TRBJ1-1; DNA: TGTGCCAGCAGTTGGACCTTGAACACTGAAGCTTTCTTT; CDR3: CASSWTLNTEAFF
size: .; D: TRBD2; length: 19; V: TRBV5-5; J: TRBJ2-1; DNA: TGTGCCAGCAGCTTGGTTCAGGGAACAGCGGGAGGGTTTGTTAATGAGCAGTTCTTC; CDR3: CASSLVQGTAGGFVNEQFF
size: once; D: .; length: 13; V: TRBV6-1; J: TRBJ2-7; DNA: TGTGCCAGCAGTGAAGATTGGTCCCGCGAGCAGTACTTC; CDR3: CASSEDWSREQYF
size: few; D: .; length: 11; V: TRBV2; J: TRBJ1-2; DNA: TGTGCCAGCAGTGAAGCCGGAGGCTACACCTTC; CDR3: CASSEAGGYTF
size: few; D: .; length: 12; V: TRBV25-1; J: TRBJ1-1; DNA: TGTGCCAGCAGTTCCCGGGGCTTAGCCGCTTTCTTT; CDR3: CASSSRGLAAFF
size: .; D: .; length: 15; V: TRBV30; J: TRBJ1-3; DNA: TGTGCCTGGTGGCCGGGGCCTCATGGCAGAAACACCATATATTTT; CDR3: CAWWPGPHGRNTIYF
size: .; D: TRBD2; length: 15; V: TRBV11-1; J: TRBJ2-1; DNA: TGTGCCAGCAGCTTACGGCTAGCGGCCTACAATGAGCAGTTCTTC; CDR3: CASSLRLAAYNEQFF